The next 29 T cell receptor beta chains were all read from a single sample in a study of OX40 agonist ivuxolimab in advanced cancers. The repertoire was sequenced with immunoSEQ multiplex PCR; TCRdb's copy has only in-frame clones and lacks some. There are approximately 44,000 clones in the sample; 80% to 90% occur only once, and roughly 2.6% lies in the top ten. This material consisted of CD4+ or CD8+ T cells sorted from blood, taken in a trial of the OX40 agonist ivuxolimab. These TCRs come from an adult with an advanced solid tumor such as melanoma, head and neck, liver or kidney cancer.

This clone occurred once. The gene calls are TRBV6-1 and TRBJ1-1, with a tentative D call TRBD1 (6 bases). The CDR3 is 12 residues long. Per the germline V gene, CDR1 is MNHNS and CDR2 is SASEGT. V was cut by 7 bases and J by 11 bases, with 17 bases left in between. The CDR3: CASTRVGGQAFF. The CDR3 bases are TGTGCCAGCACCCGCGTCGGGGGGCAGGCTTTCTTT.

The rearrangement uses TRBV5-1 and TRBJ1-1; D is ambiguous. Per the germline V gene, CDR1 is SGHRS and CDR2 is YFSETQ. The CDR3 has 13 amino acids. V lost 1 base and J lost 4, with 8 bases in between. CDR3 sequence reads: CASSLRVATEAFF. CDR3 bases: TGCGCCAGCAGCTTGCGGGTGGCCACTGAAGCTTTCTTT.

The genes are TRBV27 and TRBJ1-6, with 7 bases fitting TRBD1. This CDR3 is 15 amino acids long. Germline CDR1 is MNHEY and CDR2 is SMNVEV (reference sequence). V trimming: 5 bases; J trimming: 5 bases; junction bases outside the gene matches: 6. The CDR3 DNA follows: TGTGCCAGCAGTGTCTCGGGACAGCATAATTCACCCCTCCACTTT. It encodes CASSVSGQHNSPLHF.

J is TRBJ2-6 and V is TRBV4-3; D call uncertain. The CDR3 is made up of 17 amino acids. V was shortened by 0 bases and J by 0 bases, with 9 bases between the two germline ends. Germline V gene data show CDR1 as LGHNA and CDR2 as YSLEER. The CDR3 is CASSQDSPFSGANVLTF. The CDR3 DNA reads TGCGCCAGCAGCCAAGATAGTCCCTTCTCTGGGGCCAACGTCCTGACTTTC.

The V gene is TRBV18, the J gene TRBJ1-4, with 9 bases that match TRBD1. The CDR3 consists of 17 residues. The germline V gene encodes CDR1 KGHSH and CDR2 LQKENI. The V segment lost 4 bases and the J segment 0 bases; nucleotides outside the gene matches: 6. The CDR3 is CASSLHRGHATNEKLFF. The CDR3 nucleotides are TGTGCCAGCTCACTGCACAGGGGGCATGCAACTAATGAAAAACTGTTTTTT.

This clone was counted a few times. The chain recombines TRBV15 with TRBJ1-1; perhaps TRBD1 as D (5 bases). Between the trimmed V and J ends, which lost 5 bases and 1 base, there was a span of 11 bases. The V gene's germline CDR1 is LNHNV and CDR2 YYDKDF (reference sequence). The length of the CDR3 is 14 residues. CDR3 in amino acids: CATSRDPENTEAFF. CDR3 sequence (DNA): TGTGCCACCAGCCGGGACCCCGAGAACACTGAAGCTTTCTTT.

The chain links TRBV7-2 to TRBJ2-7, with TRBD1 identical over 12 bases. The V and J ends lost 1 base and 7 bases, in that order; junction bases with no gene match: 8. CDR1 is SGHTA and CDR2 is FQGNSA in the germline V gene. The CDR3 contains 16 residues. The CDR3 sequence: CASSLDPGTGGGEQYF. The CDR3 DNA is TGTGCCAGCAGCTTAGATCCCGGGACAGGGGGCGGTGAGCAGTACTTC.

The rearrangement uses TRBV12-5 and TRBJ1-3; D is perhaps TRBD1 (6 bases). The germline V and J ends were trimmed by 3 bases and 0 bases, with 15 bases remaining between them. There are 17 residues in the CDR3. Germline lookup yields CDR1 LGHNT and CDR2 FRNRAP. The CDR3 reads CASGLGAGVRSGNTIYF. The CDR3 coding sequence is TGTGCTAGTGGTTTAGGGGCAGGGGTTCGCTCTGGAAACACCATATATTTT.

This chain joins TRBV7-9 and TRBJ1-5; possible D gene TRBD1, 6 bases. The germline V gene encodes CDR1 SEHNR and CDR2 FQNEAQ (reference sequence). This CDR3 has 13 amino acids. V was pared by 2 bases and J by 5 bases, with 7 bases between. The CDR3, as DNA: TGTGCCAGCAGCTTAAAGGGGGATCAGCCCCAGCATTTT. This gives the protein CASSLKGDQPQHF.

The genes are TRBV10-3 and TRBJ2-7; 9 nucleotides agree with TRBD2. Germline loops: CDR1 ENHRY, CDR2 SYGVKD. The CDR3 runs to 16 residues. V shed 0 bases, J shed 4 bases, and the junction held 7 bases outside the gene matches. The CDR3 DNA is TGTGCCATCAGTGAGTCGGGGCTAGCGGGACTATACGAGCAGTACTTC. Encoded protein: CAISESGLAGLYEQYF.

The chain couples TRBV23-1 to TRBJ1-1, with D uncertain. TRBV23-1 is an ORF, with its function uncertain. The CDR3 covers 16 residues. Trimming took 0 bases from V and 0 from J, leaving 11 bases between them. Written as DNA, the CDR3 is TGCGCCAGCAGTCAATCTAAGAGGGCTTTGAACACTGAAGCTTTCTTT. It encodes CASSQSKRALNTEAFF.

The CDR3: CASSESRGRYGYTF. CDR3 nucleotides: TGCGCCAGCAGTGAGTCGAGAGGGAGATATGGCTACACCTTC. The chain joins TRBV10-2 to TRBJ1-2, with D hard to call. V dropped 0 bases and J dropped 5 bases, with 10 bases sitting between them. The V gene's germline CDR1 is WSHSY and CDR2 SAAADI. This CDR3 is built from 14 residues.

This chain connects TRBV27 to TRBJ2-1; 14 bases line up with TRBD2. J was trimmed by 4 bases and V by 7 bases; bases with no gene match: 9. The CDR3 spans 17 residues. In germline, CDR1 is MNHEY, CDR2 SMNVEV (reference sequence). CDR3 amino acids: CASTKRTSGGPYNEQFF. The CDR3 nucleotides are TGTGCCAGCACCAAAAGGACTAGCGGGGGGCCGTACAATGAGCAGTTCTTC.

As DNA, the CDR3 is TGCAGCGTTGGGCAGCTAGCGGGGGCCAATGAGCAGTTCTTC. Translated: CSVGQLAGANEQFF. The chain uses TRBV29-1 and TRBJ2-1, with 10 bases lining up with TRBD2. Germline values: CDR1 SQVTM, CDR2 ANQGSEA. The CDR3 totals 14 residues. V trimming: 4 bases; J trimming: 6 bases; junction bases outside the gene matches: 6.

The CDR3 region has the DNA TGTGCCAGCAGCTTAGGCAGCGGAGGGTCCTACAATGAGCAGTTCTTC. Amino acids: CASSLGSGGSYNEQFF. The chain uses TRBV13 and TRBJ2-1, with D perhaps matching TRBD2 (6 bases). The germline CDR1 and CDR2 sequences are PRHDT and FYEKMQ (reference sequence). The CDR3 consists of 16 residues. The V and J ends lost 0 bases and 1 base respectively, with 10 bases between them.

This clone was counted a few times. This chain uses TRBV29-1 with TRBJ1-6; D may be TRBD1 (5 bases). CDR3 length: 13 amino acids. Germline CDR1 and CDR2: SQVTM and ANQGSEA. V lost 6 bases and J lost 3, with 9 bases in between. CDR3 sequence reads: CSVRGGYNSPLHF. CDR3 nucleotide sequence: TGCAGCGTAAGGGGAGGCTATAATTCACCCCTCCACTTT.

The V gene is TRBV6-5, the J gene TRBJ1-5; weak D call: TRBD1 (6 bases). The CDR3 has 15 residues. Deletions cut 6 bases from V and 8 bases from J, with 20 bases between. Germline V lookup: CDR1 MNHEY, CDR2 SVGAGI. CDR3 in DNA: TGTGCCAGCAGACCCGGGGGGGGGCAACTTGAGCCCCAGCATTTT. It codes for CASRPGGGQLEPQHF.

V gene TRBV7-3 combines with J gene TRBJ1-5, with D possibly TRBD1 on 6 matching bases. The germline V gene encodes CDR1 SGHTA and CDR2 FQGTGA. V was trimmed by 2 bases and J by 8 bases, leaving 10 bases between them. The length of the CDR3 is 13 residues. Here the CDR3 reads CASSLARGEPQHF. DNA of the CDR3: TGTGCCAGCAGCTTAGCCAGGGGCGAGCCCCAGCATTTT.

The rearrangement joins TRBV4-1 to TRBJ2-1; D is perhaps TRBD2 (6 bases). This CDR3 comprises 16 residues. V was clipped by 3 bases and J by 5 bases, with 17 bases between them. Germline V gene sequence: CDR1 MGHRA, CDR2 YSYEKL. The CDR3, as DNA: TGCGCCAGCAGCCAGACCCGTGGGACTGGCGACAATGAGCAGTTCTTC. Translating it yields CASSQTRGTGDNEQFF.

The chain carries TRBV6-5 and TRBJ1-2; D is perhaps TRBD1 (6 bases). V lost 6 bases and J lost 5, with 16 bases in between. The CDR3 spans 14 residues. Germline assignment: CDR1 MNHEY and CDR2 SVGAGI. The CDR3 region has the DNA TGTGCCAGCAGAAAGAGGGGGGGGATATATGGCTACACCTTC. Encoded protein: CASRKRGGIYGYTF.

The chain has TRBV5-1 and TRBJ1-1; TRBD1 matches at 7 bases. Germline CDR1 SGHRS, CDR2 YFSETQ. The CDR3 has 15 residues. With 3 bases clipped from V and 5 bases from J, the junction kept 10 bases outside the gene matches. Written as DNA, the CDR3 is TGCGCCAGCAGCTGGGACAGTCAGGGCGTGACTGAAGCTTTCTTT. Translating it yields CASSWDSQGVTEAFF.

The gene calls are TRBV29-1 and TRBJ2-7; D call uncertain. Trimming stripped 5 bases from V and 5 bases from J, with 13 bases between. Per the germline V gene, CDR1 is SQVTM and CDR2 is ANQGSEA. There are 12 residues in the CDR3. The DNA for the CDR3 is TGCAGCGTTCCTTACGGGTCCCACGAGCAGTACTTC. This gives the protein CSVPYGSHEQYF.

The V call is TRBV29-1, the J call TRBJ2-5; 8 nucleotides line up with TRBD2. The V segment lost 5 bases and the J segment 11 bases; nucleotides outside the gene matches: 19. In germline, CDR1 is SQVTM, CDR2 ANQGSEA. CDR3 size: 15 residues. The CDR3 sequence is CSVNLREGSSYEQYF. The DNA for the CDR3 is TGCAGCGTTAACCTCCGGGAGGGTAGCTCCTATGAGCAGTACTTC.

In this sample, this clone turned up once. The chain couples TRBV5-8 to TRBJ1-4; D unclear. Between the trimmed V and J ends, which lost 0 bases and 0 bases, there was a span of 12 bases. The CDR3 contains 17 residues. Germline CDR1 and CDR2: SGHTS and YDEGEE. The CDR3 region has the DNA TGTGCCAGCAGCTTGGTCGGACCCCATACAACTAATGAAAAACTGTTTTTT. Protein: CASSLVGPHTTNEKLFF.

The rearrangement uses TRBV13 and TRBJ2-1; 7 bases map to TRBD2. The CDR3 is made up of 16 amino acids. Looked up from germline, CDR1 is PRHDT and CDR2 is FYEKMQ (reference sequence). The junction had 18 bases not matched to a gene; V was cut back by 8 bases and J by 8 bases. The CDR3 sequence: CASFYHDGGIMDEQFF. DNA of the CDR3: TGTGCCAGCTTTTATCACGACGGGGGGATTATGGATGAGCAGTTCTTC. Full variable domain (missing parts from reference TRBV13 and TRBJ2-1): AAGVIQSPRHLIKEKRETATLKCYPIPRHDTVYWYQQGPGQDPQFLISFYEKMQSDKGSIPDRFSAQQFSDYHSELNMSSLELGDSALYFCASFYHDGGIMDEQFFGPGTRLTVL.

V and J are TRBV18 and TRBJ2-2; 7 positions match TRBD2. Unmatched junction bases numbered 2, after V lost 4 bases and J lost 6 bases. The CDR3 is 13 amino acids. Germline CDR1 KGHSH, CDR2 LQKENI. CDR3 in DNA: TGTGCCAGCTCACAGCTAGCGGCCGGGGAGCTGTTTTTT. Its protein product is CASSQLAAGELFF.

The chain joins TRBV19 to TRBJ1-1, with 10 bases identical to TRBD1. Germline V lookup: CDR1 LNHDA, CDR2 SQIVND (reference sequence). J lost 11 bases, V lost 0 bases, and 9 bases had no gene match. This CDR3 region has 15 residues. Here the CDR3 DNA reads TGTGCCAGTAGTATAGATCTTCGACAGGGGGCGCATGCTTTCTTT. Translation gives CASSIDLRQGAHAFF.

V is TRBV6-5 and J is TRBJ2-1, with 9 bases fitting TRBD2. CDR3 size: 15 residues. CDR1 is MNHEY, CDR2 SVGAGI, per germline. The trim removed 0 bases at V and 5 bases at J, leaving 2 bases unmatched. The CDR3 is CASSYSRLADNEQFF. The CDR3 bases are TGTGCCAGCAGTTACTCCCGACTAGCGGACAATGAGCAGTTCTTC.

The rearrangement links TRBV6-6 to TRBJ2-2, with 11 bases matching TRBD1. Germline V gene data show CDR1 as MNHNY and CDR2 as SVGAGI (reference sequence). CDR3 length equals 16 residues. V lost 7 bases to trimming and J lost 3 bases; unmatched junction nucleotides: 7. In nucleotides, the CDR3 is TGTGCCAGCACCATGGGACAGGGGGTTGACACCGGGGAGCTGTTTTTT. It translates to CASTMGQGVDTGELFF.